The 7 T cell receptor beta chains presented below share a single source sample, sequenced in a study of cytomegalovirus exposure and HLA in healthy donors. The primer mix had 60 Vbeta and 13 Jbeta primers. Repertoires were generated with immunoSEQ multiplex PCR, while TCRdb's copy carries only in-frame clones and drops some. Of 180,000 or so clones in the sample, roughly 79% were seen once. The sequenced material came from PBMCs. The receptors derive from a woman younger than 45 in good health and CMV-seropositive.

The chain is built from TRBV5-1 and TRBJ1-2; possible D gene TRBD1, 5 bases. Germline V lookup: CDR1 SGHRS, CDR2 YFSETQ. There are 13 residues in the CDR3. The ends were cut back, 2 bases at V and 6 bases at J, with 11 bases in the middle. The CDR3: CASSFGAGDGYTF. The CDR3 nucleotides are TGCGCCAGCAGCTTTGGGGCGGGGGATGGCTACACCTTC.

The chain combines TRBV7-2 with TRBJ2-5; 7 positions agree with TRBD1. There are 12 residues in the CDR3. V lost 5 bases and J lost 8; bases outside the gene matches: 5. Germline lookup yields CDR1 SGHTA and CDR2 FQGNSA. CDR3 amino acids: CASSRDRLTQYF. The CDR3 bases are TGTGCCAGCAGCCGGGACAGACTAACCCAGTACTTC.

The chain uses TRBV19 and TRBJ2-3; TRBD2 matches 13 bases. CDR3 length: 15 residues. Germline CDR1 and CDR2: LNHDA and SQIVND (reference sequence). Germline trimming cut 5 bases from V and 3 bases from J; bases unmatched to any gene: 2. CDR3 amino acids: CASSPTSGRTDTQYF. CDR3 coding DNA: TGTGCCAGTAGTCCGACTAGCGGGAGGACAGATACGCAGTATTTT.

For the CDR3, the DNA is TGCAGCGTTCGCGGACAGAGCACAGATACGCAGTATTTT. This sequence encodes CSVRGQSTDTQYF. This sequence joins TRBV29-1 and TRBJ2-3, with D perhaps matching TRBD1 (6 bases). V lost 5 bases, J lost 0 bases, and 9 bases lay in between. The CDR3 length is 13 residues. Germline CDR1 reads SQVTM; CDR2 reads ANQGSEA.

The rearrangement uses TRBV28 and TRBJ2-3, with 7 bases identical to TRBD2. The J segment lost 2 bases and the V segment lost 2 bases, leaving 4 bases of the junction unmatched. This CDR3 has 15 amino acids. CDR1 and CDR2 (germline): MDHEN, SYDVKM. CDR3 nucleotides: TGTGCCAGCAGTTTACTAGCGGTCTACACAGATACGCAGTATTTT. Its protein is CASSLLAVYTDTQYF. Drawing the rest from reference TRBV28 and TRBJ2-3, the complete variable domain is DVKVTQSSRYLVKRTGEKVFLECVQDMDHENMFWYRQDPGLGLRLIYFSYDVKMKEKGDIPEGYSVSREKKERFSLILESASTNQTSMYLCASSLLAVYTDTQYFGPGTRLTVL.

The DNA of the CDR3 is TGTGCCATCAGACTAGCGGGAGGACCCACCGGGGAGCTGTTTTTT. Its protein is CAIRLAGGPTGELFF. The chain carries TRBV10-3 and TRBJ2-2, with 12 bases lining up with TRBD2. The CDR3 has 15 residues. Losses at the gene ends were 6 bases for V and 4 bases for J; bases not matched to a gene: 3. Germline V gives CDR1 ENHRY, CDR2 SYGVKD.

The gene calls are TRBV6-6 and TRBJ1-2; D is perhaps TRBD1 (6 bases). Germline-derived CDR1 and CDR2 are MNHNY and SVGAGI (reference sequence). CDR3 length equals 11 residues. V shed 6 bases and J shed 8 bases, with 10 bases lying between them. DNA for the CDR3: TGTGCCAGCAGCCCAGGGGTCGGCTACACCTTC. Amino acids: CASSPGVGYTF.